This TCR beta chain originates from a study of blood T cells in healthy people across ages. Notes on the study in general: Strong correlation existed between TCR beta diversity and naive T cell percentage.

Combining a sample-barcoded 5' primer with a J-beta primer mix, a second PCR ran for 7 to 11 cycles. TCRdb itself ran the 5' RACE reads through MiXCR, one entry per CDR3 protein. The sample lists 710,000 or so distinct CDR3 sequences, less than 40% occurring once. With respect to this clonotype: Antigen: not known.

The clonotype originates from an elderly woman in good health. Source material: blood.

The CDR3 DNA reads TGTGCCACCAGTGATCGGGACAGGCTGGGATCTAACTATGGCTACACCTTC. It encodes CATSDRDRLGSNYGYTF. The chain uses TRBV24-1 and TRBJ1-2, with 8 bases matching TRBD1. V lost 3 bases, J lost 0 bases, and 8 bases stayed unmatched. The CDR3 length is 17 residues. Germline V lookup: CDR1 KGHDR, CDR2 SFDVKD.